This entry lists 32 T cell receptor beta chains sequenced from one sample in a study of blood T cells in healthy people across ages. A second about 6 to 12 cycle PCR used barcoded and J-beta primers. MiXCR was run by TCRdb on the 5' RACE reads, yielding one entry per CDR3 protein. The sample has over 500,000 distinct CDR3 sequences, about 27% seen once. These data also formed part of another study, on T cells of mothers and their children.

The sequencing input was blood. All receptors come from a boy aged 2 to 9 in good health.

There are a few counts of this clonotype. The chain carries TRBV7-9 and TRBJ2-7; no firm D call. Germline CDR1 and CDR2: SEHNR and FQNEAQ (reference sequence). This CDR3 contains 12 residues. V was trimmed by 5 bases and J by 5 bases, leaving 10 bases between them. CDR3 sequence (DNA): TGTGCCAGCAGCCCCGCTCCCCACGAGCAGTACTTC. Amino acids: CASSPAPHEQYF.

This clonotype was detected a few times. V usage is TRBV21-1 and J usage is TRBJ2-5; TRBD1 is the table's D call, not checked against the DNA. Matching the DNA end better, TRBJ2-1 makes the J call doubtful. TRBV21-1 is flagged as a pseudogene. This CDR3 is built from 14 residues. Here the CDR3 reads CASRRGQGGYEQFF. In DNA, the CDR3 is TGTGCCAGCAGGAGAGGACAGGGCGGTTATGAGCAGTTCTTC.

As for this clonotype: This may arise from a read error, as a much more abundant clone is one base away. This sequence joins TRBV12-3 or TRBV12-4 and TRBJ2-5, with unresolved D. V was pared by 4 bases and J by 5 bases, with 8 bases between. The CDR3 length is 12 residues. The CDR3 region is CASSWVGETQYF. As DNA, the CDR3 is TGTGCCAGCAGTTGGGTGGGGGAGACCCAGTACTTC.

The chain links TRBV7-6 to TRBJ2-6, with 7 bases matching TRBD1. This CDR3 comprises 18 residues. The V segment lost 4 bases and the J segment 1 base; nucleotides outside the gene matches: 10. Germline-derived CDR1 and CDR2 are SGHVS and FNYEAQ. The CDR3: CASSSWRTGLSGANVLTF. Here the CDR3 DNA reads TGTGCCAGCAGCTCCTGGCGGACAGGTCTTTCTGGGGCCAACGTCCTGACTTTC.

The rearrangement joins TRBV6-2 or TRBV6-3 to TRBJ2-6; 10 bases align to TRBD1. Germline V CDR1 and CDR2: MNHEY, SVGEGT. The CDR3 runs 18 residues. V lost 2 bases to trimming and J lost 0 bases; unmatched junction nucleotides: 4. CDR3 nucleotide sequence: TGTGCCAGCAGTTACGCGGGACAGGGGCGCTCTGGGGCCAACGTCCTGACTTTC. Its protein product is CASSYAGQGRSGANVLTF.

This clonotype came up a few times. The chain carries TRBV12-3 or TRBV12-4 and TRBJ1-1, with 8 bases matching TRBD1. This CDR3 is built from 14 residues. With 7 bases clipped from V and 1 base from J, the junction kept 5 bases outside the gene matches. For the CDR3, the DNA is TGTGCCAGCACAAGGACAGGGACGAACACTGAAGCTTTCTTT. This sequence encodes CASTRTGTNTEAFF.

The chain employs TRBV6-1 and TRBJ2-2; 9 bases map to TRBD2. The ends lost 1 base at V and 6 bases at J; junction bases unmatched: 3. Germline V lookup: CDR1 MNHNS, CDR2 SASEGT. The CDR3 sequence is 15 residues long. The CDR3 DNA reads as TGTGCCAGCAGTGAAGAAGCGGGGGGACCCGGGGAGCTGTTTTTT. This translates into CASSEEAGGPGELFF.

This clonotype was detected ten times or more. The V and J genes are TRBV12-3 or TRBV12-4 and TRBJ1-1; D call uncertain. With 4 bases removed from V and 4 bases from J, the gap between germline ends came to 13 bases. The CDR3 runs 14 residues. Here the CDR3 reads CASSSRVDTTEAFF. In nucleotides, the CDR3 is TGTGCCAGCAGTTCACGGGTCGACACCACTGAAGCTTTCTTT.

This chain links TRBV12-3 or TRBV12-4 with TRBJ1-5, with D tentatively TRBD1 (6 bases). The V and J ends lost 6 bases and 6 bases respectively, with 15 bases between them. CDR3 length: 14 amino acids. The CDR3 protein is CASRPSGAAQPQHF. The DNA of the CDR3 is TGTGCCAGCAGGCCCTCGGGGGCGGCTCAGCCCCAGCATTTT.

The V gene is TRBV20-1, the J gene TRBJ2-5; D is unresolved. The assigned J gene may be wrong: the sequence end matches TRBJ2-7 better. The CDR3 runs to 12 residues. Germline V gene lookup returns CDR1 DFQATT and CDR2 SNEGSKA (reference sequence). CDR3 protein: CSARETPYEQYF. The CDR3 region has the DNA TGCAGTGCTAGAGAAACTCCCTACGAGCAGTACTTC.

This clonotype appeared a few times. The chain carries TRBV6-2 or TRBV6-3 and TRBJ2-7; D assignment may be TRBD1 or TRBD2 (5 bases each). The ends were cut back, 7 bases at V and 2 bases at J, with 15 bases in the middle. CDR3 size: 14 residues. CDR1 MNHEY and CDR2 SVGEGT come from the germline V gene. CDR3 in amino acids: CASMNRDLTYEQYF. The CDR3 DNA sequence: TGTGCCAGCATGAACCGGGACCTGACCTACGAGCAGTACTTC.

The chain recombines TRBV29-1 with TRBJ2-5; a weak D match, TRBD2 (5 bases). Trimming removed 4 bases at V and 5 bases at J, with 20 bases between. This CDR3 is 15 amino acids long. CDR1 SQVTM and CDR2 ANQGSEA come from the germline V gene. CDR3 loop: CSVGGLPRVSETQYF. The CDR3 DNA sequence: TGCAGCGTTGGAGGACTGCCCCGGGTATCGGAGACCCAGTACTTC.

In this sample, this clonotype turned up a few times. The chain employs TRBV7-9 and TRBJ2-1; D may correspond to TRBD1 or TRBD2 (5 bases each). Trimming cost V 2 bases and J 3 bases, with 14 bases left between them. Germline CDR1 reads SEHNR; CDR2 reads FQNEAQ (reference sequence). The CDR3 length is 16 residues. The chain's CDR3 is CASSLREGPNYNEQFF. The CDR3 DNA reads as TGTGCCAGCAGCTTACGTGAGGGACCCAACTACAATGAGCAGTTCTTC.

Ten or more counts support this clonotype. J is TRBJ2-7 and V is TRBV5-6; the D is unclear. V was shortened by 4 bases and J by 0 bases, with 5 bases between the two germline ends. CDR1 SGHDT and CDR2 YYEEEE come from the germline V gene. The CDR3 has 12 amino acids. DNA for the CDR3: TGTGCCAGCAGCCAGAGCTCCTACGAGCAGTACTTC. Translating it yields CASSQSSYEQYF.

This clonotype occurred a few times. The chain combines TRBV7-3 with TRBJ2-5, with D possibly being TRBD1 or TRBD2 (6 bases each). The germline V and J ends were trimmed by 3 bases and 5 bases, with 10 bases remaining between them. This CDR3 spans 13 amino acids. The germline V gene encodes CDR1 SGHTA and CDR2 FQGTGA. CDR3 DNA: TGTGCCAGCAGCTTTATAGGGGGGGAGACCCAGTACTTC. Its translation is CASSFIGGETQYF. Together with reference TRBV7-3 and TRBJ2-5, the CDR3 gives the full variable domain: GAGVSQTPSNKVTEKGKYVELRCDPISGHTALYWYRQSLGQGPEFLIYFQGTGAADDSGLPNDRFFAVRPEGSVSTLKIQRTERGDSAVYLCASSFIGGETQYFGPGTRLLVL.

V usage is TRBV10-3 and J usage is TRBJ2-5; a possible D gene is TRBD2 (6 bases). Judging by the DNA end, TRBJ2-7 fits better; the J call may be wrong. The CDR3 sequence is 13 residues long. The germline V gene encodes CDR1 ENHRY and CDR2 SYGVKD. The CDR3 is CAIPRRGSYEQYF. CDR3 DNA sequence: TGTGCCATCCCCCGGCGGGGTTCCTACGAGCAGTACTTC.

This chain uses TRBV10-3 with TRBJ2-3, with D tentatively TRBD2 (5 bases). The V and J ends lost 2 bases and 2 bases respectively, with 23 bases between them. CDR1 and CDR2 (germline): ENHRY, SYGVKD. The CDR3 is 19 amino acids. CDR3 protein: CAISEPKSGLDYFTDTQYF. CDR3 nucleotide sequence: TGTGCCATCAGTGAGCCCAAATCCGGACTTGATTATTTCACAGATACGCAGTATTTT.

The chain carries TRBV12-3 or TRBV12-4 and TRBJ1-1; TRBD1 is a possible D gene (6 bases). The CDR3 loop spans 14 amino acids. Trimming took 7 bases from V and 1 from J, leaving 13 bases between them. CDR3: CASTLAGANTEAFF. CDR3 in DNA: TGTGCCAGCACCTTAGCAGGGGCGAACACTGAAGCTTTCTTT.

This clonotype was seen more than once but under ten times. The chain employs TRBV11-1 and TRBJ2-5; D perhaps matches TRBD1 (7 bases). The V gene lost 3 bases and the J gene lost 2 bases, with 22 bases spanning the gap. The CDR3 runs 18 residues. The germline gives CDR1 SGHAT, CDR2 FQDESV (reference sequence). Written as DNA, the CDR3 is TGTGCCAGCAGCTTCACCCCCGCGGGACAGCCCAGACAAGAGACCCAGTACTTC. Encoded protein: CASSFTPAGQPRQETQYF.

CDR3 protein: CASSNTGYGTDTQYF. DNA for the CDR3: TGTGCCAGCAGTAACACAGGGTATGGCACAGATACGCAGTATTTT. The rearrangement uses TRBV12-3 or TRBV12-4 and TRBJ2-3; weak D call: TRBD1 (6 bases). The CDR3 contains 15 residues. V was trimmed by 5 bases and J by 1 base, leaving 13 bases between them.

J is TRBJ2-5 and V is TRBV24-1; no clear D gene. Germline V gene sequence: CDR1 KGHDR, CDR2 SFDVKD. The V end was cut by 9 bases, the J end by 4 bases, with 8 bases between. This CDR3 spans 11 amino acids. CDR3 residues: CATGVGETQYF. Here the CDR3 DNA reads TGTGCCACCGGGGTGGGAGAGACCCAGTACTTC.

Ten or more counts support this clonotype. The V and J genes are TRBV5-1 and TRBJ2-1, with TRBD1 matching over 8 bases. The CDR3 runs to 16 residues. Germline assignment: CDR1 SGHRS and CDR2 YFSETQ. The V and J ends lost 1 base and 5 bases, in that order; junction bases with no gene match: 8. The CDR3 coding sequence is TGCGCCAGCAGCTTGTTACCGGGACAGGATAACAATGAGCAGTTCTTC. Amino acids: CASSLLPGQDNNEQFF. The whole variable domain, remainder taken from reference TRBV5-1 and TRBJ2-1, is KAGVTQTPRYLIKTRGQQVTLSCSPISGHRSVSWYQQTPGQGLQFLFEYFSETQRNKGNFPGRFSGRQFSNSRSEMNVSTLELGDSALYLCASSLLPGQDNNEQFFGPGTRLTVL.

The rearrangement links TRBV6-2 or TRBV6-3 to TRBJ2-4, with a tentative D call TRBD1 (5 bases). Deletions cut 0 bases from V and 7 bases from J, with 7 bases between. The CDR3 contains 13 residues. The germline V gene encodes CDR1 MNHEY and CDR2 SVGEGT. The CDR3 sequence is CASSYSGDNIQYF. Here the CDR3 DNA reads TGTGCCAGCAGTTACTCAGGGGATAACATTCAGTACTTC.

The chain has TRBV15 and TRBJ2-2; TRBD2 agrees at 8 bases. CDR1 is LNHNV and CDR2 is YYDKDF in the germline V gene (reference sequence). CDR3 length: 15 amino acids. The junction had 9 bases not matched to a gene; V was cut back by 5 bases and J by 7 bases. The chain's CDR3 is CATSSGLGVHGELFF. The CDR3, as DNA: TGTGCCACCAGCTCGGGACTAGGTGTACACGGGGAGCTGTTTTTT. Full variable domain (missing parts from reference TRBV15 and TRBJ2-2): DAMVIQNPRYQVTQFGKPVTLSCSQTLNHNVMYWYQQKSSQAPKLLFHYYDKDFNNEADTPDNFQSRRPNTSFCFLDIRSPGLGDTAMYLCATSSGLGVHGELFFGEGSRLTVL.

The V and J genes are TRBV6-5 and TRBJ2-1; the D call may be TRBD1 or TRBD2 (5 bases each). Germline V gene sequence: CDR1 MNHEY, CDR2 SVGAGI. The CDR3 is 14 amino acids. With 4 bases removed from V and 9 bases from J, the gap between germline ends came to 16 bases. CDR3 sequence reads: CASSFAPGRGEQFF. DNA for the CDR3: TGTGCCAGCAGTTTCGCTCCGGGACGGGGTGAGCAGTTCTTC.

The genes are TRBV20-1 and TRBJ1-2; TRBD1 matches 9 bases. From germline, CDR1 is DFQATT and CDR2 SNEGSKA (reference sequence). This CDR3 spans 15 amino acids. The junction had 9 bases not matched to a gene; V was cut back by 1 base and J by 6 bases. The CDR3: CSARAPEGTGNGYTF. CDR3 in DNA: TGCAGTGCTAGAGCTCCCGAGGGGACAGGGAATGGCTACACCTTC.

The chain links TRBV6-5 to TRBJ2-2; D is perhaps TRBD1 (6 bases). The V end was cut by 7 bases, the J end by 2 bases, with 11 bases between. This CDR3 comprises 14 residues. Germline V gene lookup returns CDR1 MNHEY and CDR2 SVGAGI. The CDR3 DNA sequence: TGTGCCAGCATTAGGACAGCCAACACCGGGGAGCTGTTTTTT. This sequence encodes CASIRTANTGELFF.

This clonotype was seen many times. J is TRBJ1-4 and V is TRBV4-3; a weak D match, TRBD1 (6 bases). Germline V gene sequence: CDR1 LGHNA, CDR2 YSLEER. CDR3 length: 15 amino acids. V was clipped by 0 bases and J by 9 bases, with 14 bases between them. DNA of the CDR3: TGCGCCAGCAGCCAAGAGAGGGGGGTCTGGCAAAAACTGTTTTTT. Its protein product is CASSQERGVWQKLFF.

The chain is built from TRBV29-1 and TRBJ1-2; a weak D match, TRBD1 (5 bases). CDR1 is SQVTM, CDR2 ANQGSEA, per germline. The CDR3 is 12 residues long. V dropped 4 bases and J dropped 3 bases, with 9 bases sitting between them. The CDR3 coding sequence is TGCAGCGTTGGACAGAAGGACTATGGCTACACCTTC. Protein product: CSVGQKDYGYTF.

The CDR3 DNA follows: TGTGCCAGTAAGGGGACAGGGGGCCCTATTAACACCGGGGAGCTGTTTTTT. Translation: CASKGTGGPINTGELFF. The V gene is TRBV19, the J gene TRBJ2-2; 12 bases are a match to TRBD1. CDR3 size: 17 residues. V was pared by 7 bases and J by 2 bases, with 8 bases of the junction left unmatched. Germline CDR1 LNHDA, CDR2 SQIVND (reference sequence).

This clonotype showed up just a few times. This chain uses TRBV20-1 with TRBJ2-1; 13 bases are a match to TRBD2. CDR3 length: 13 residues. Germline CDR1 DFQATT, CDR2 SNEGSKA (reference sequence). Here the CDR3 reads CRAGLAGEDEQFF. DNA of the CDR3: TGCAGAGCCGGACTAGCGGGAGAGGATGAGCAGTTCTTC.

V and J are TRBV24-1 and TRBJ2-1; 7 bases are shared with TRBD1. Germline assignment: CDR1 KGHDR and CDR2 SFDVKD. CDR3 length: 17 residues. Trimming cost V 3 bases and J 1 base; bases outside gene matches: 8. Written as DNA, the CDR3 is TGTGCCACCAGTGATCCCAGACAGGGTCCTTCCTACAATGAGCAGTTCTTC. Translation gives CATSDPRQGPSYNEQFF.